The clone carrying this T cell receptor beta chain was seen at least ten times. Antigen unknown. This record belongs to a study of T-cell memory formation after mild COVID-19. Study-wide points: Later expanders leaned CD4+, whereas clones that contracted between day 15 and 85 were balanced CD4/CD8. Day 37-peaking second-wave clones had unconfirmed SARS-CoV-2 specificity. Clones which contracted sat mainly in CM and EM if CD4+, and in EMRA if CD8+.

Germline V gives CDR1 MNHEY, CDR2 SVGAGI. The CDR3 covers 15 residues. With 2 bases removed from V and 0 bases from J, the gap between germline ends came to 5 bases. TCR alpha and TCR beta cDNA libraries carrying sample barcodes and UMIs came from 5'RACE with constant-segment primers. Each CDR3 protein is one row after TCRdb ran MiXCR on the 5' RACE reads. The table records over 350,000 distinct CDR3 sequences, 16% of them present only once. The material sequenced was PBMCs or a T cell subset sorted from them (not recorded which). This chain joins TRBV6-5 and TRBJ2-6; D not resolved. The sequence was collected from a man between 18 and 35 years old who had mild COVID-19 (a few samples of this study predate the infection). Cell type and time point are not known. The chain's CDR3 is CASSYISSGANVLTF. The CDR3 coding sequence is TGTGCCAGCAGTTACATAAGCTCTGGGGCCAACGTCCTGACTTTC.